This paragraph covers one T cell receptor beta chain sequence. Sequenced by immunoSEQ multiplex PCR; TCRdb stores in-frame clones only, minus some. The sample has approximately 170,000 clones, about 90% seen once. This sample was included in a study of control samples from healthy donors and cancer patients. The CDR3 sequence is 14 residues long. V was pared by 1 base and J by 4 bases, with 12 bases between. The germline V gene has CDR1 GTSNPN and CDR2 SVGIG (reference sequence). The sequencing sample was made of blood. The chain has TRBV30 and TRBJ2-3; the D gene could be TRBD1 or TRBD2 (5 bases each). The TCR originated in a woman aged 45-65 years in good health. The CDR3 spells CAWSDGKGADTQYF. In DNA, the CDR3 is TGTGCCTGGAGTGACGGGAAAGGGGCAGATACGCAGTATTTT.